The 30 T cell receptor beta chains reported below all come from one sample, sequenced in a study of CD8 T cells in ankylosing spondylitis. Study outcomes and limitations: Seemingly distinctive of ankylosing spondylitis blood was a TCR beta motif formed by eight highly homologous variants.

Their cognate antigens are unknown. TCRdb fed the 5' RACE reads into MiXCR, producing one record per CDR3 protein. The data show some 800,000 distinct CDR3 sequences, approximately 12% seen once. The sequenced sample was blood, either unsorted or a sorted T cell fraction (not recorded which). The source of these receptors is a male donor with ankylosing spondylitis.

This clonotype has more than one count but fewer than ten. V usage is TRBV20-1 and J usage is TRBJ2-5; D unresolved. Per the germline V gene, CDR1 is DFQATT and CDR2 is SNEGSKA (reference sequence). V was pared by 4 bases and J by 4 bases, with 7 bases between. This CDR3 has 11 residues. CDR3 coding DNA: TGCAGTGCTACCTATGGAGAGACCCAGTACTTC. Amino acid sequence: CSATYGETQYF.

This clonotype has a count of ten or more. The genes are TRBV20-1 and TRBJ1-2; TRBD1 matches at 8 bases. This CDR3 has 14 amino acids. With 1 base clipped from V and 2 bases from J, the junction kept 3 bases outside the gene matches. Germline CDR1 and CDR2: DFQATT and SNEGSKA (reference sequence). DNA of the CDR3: TGCAGTGCTAGAGTACAGGGGGAAAACTATGGCTACACCTTC. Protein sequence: CSARVQGENYGYTF.

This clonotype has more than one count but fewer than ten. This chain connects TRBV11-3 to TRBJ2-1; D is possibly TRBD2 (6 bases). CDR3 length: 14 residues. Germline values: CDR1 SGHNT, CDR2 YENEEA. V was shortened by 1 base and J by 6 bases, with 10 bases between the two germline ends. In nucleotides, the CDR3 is TGTGCCAGCAGCTTAGTGCGGGACCCCAATGAGCAGTTCTTC. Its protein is CASSLVRDPNEQFF.

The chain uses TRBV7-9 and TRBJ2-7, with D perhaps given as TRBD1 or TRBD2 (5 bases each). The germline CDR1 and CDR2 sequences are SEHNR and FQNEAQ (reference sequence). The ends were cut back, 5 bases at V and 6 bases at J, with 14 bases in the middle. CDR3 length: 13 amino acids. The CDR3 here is CASSQGTGPEQYF. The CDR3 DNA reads TGTGCCAGCAGCCAGGGAACGGGGCCCGAGCAGTACTTC.

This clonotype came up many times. In nucleotides, the CDR3 is TGTGCCAGCAGCCGGCAGGACACCTACGAGCAGTACTTC. Protein sequence: CASSRQDTYEQYF. The genes are TRBV7-2 and TRBJ2-7, with a possible D match to TRBD1 (5 bases). The CDR3 has 13 residues. V shed 5 bases and J shed 2 bases, with 10 bases lying between them. Germline V CDR1 and CDR2: SGHTA, FQGNSA.

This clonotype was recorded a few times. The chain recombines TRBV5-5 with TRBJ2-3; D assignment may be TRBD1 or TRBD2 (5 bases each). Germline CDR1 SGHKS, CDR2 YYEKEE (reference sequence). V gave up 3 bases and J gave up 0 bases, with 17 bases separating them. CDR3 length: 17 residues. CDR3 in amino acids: CASSWTGTQGSTDTQYF. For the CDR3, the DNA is TGTGCCAGCAGCTGGACCGGGACCCAGGGAAGCACAGATACGCAGTATTTT. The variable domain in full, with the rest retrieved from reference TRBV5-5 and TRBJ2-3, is DAGVTQSPTHLIKTRGQQVTLRCSPISGHKSVSWYQQVLGQGPQFIFQYYEKEERGRGNFPDRFSARQFPNYSSELNVNALLLGDSALYLCASSWTGTQGSTDTQYFGPGTRLTVL.

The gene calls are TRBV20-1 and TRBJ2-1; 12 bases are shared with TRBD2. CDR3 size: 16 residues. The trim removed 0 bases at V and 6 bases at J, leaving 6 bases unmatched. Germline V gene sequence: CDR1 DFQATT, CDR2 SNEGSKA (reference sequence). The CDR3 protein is CSARDRRLAGANEQFF. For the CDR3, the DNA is TGCAGTGCTAGAGATCGGCGACTAGCGGGGGCCAATGAGCAGTTCTTC.

The CDR3 region has the DNA TGTGCCAGCAGTTCTCCCAGCGGGAGTTTCCTATACAATGAGCAGTTCTTC. This codes for CASSSPSGSFLYNEQFF. This chain uses TRBV28 with TRBJ2-1; TRBD2 aligns across 8 bases. CDR3 length equals 17 residues. The ends lost 4 bases at V and 4 bases at J; junction bases unmatched: 12. Germline V gene sequence: CDR1 MDHEN, CDR2 SYDVKM. Variable domain in full (rest from reference TRBV28 and TRBJ2-1): DVKVTQSSRYLVKRTGEKVFLECVQDMDHENMFWYRQDPGLGLRLIYFSYDVKMKEKGDIPEGYSVSREKKERFSLILESASTNQTSMYLCASSSPSGSFLYNEQFFGPGTRLTVL.

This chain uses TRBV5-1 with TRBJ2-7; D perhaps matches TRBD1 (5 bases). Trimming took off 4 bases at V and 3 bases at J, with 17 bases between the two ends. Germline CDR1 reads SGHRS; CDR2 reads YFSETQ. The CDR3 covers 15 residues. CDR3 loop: CASSPRAERIYEQYF. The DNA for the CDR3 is TGCGCCAGCAGCCCCAGGGCAGAAAGAATCTACGAGCAGTACTTC.

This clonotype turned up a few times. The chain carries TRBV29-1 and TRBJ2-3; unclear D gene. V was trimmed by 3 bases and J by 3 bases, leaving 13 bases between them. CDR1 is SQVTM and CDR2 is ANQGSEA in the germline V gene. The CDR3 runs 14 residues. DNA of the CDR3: TGCAGCGTTGAGGCAGATGGAACGACAGATACGCAGTATTTT. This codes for CSVEADGTTDTQYF.

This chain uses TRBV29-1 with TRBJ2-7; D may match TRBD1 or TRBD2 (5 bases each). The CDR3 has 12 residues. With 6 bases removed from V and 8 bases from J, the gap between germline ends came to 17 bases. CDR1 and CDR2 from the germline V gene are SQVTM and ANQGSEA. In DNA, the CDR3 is TGCAGCGTCTGGGAGCAGGGAATACAGCAGTACTTC. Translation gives CSVWEQGIQQYF.

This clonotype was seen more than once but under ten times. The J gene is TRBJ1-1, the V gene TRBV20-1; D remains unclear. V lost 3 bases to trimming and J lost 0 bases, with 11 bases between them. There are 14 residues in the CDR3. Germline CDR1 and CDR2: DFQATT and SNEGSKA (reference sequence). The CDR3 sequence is CSASHSTMNTEAFF. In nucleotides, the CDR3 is TGCAGTGCTAGTCATAGTACGATGAACACTGAAGCTTTCTTT.

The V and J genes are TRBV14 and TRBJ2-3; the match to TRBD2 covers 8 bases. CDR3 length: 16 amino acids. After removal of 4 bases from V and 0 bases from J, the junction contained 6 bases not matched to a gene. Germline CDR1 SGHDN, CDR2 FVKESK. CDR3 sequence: CASSPILAASTDTQYF. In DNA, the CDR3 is TGTGCCAGCAGCCCTATACTAGCGGCTAGCACAGATACGCAGTATTTT.

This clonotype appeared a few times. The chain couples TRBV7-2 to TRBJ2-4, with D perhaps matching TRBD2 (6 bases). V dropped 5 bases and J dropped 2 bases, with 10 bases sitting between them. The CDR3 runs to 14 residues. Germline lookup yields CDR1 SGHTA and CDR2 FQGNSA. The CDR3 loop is CASSLGGSKNIQYF. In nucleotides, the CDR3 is TGTGCCAGCAGCCTCGGGGGTTCCAAAAACATTCAGTACTTC.

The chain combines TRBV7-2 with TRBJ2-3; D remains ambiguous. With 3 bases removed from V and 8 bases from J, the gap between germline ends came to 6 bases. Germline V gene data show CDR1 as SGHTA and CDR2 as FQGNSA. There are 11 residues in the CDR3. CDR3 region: CASSFKVTQYF. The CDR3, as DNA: TGTGCCAGCAGCTTTAAGGTTACGCAGTATTTT.

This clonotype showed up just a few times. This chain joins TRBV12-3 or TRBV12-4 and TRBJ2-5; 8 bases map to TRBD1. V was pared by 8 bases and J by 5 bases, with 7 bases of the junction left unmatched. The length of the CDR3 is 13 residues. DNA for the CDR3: TGTGCCAGCTGCCCAGGGGGCGATGAGACCCAGTACTTC. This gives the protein CASCPGGDETQYF.

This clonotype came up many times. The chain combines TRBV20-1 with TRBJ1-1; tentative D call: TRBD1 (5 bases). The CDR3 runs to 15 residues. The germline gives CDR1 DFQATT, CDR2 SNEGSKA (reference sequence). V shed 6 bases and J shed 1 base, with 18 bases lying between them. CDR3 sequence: CSATTAAGANTEAFF. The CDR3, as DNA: TGCAGTGCAACCACCGCGGCTGGGGCGAACACTGAAGCTTTCTTT.

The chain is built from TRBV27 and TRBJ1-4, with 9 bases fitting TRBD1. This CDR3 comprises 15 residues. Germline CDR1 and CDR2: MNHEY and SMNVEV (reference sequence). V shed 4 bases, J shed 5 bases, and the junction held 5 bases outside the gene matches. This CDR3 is CASSWTGQGNEKLFF. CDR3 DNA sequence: TGTGCCAGCAGTTGGACGGGACAGGGAAATGAAAAACTGTTTTTT.

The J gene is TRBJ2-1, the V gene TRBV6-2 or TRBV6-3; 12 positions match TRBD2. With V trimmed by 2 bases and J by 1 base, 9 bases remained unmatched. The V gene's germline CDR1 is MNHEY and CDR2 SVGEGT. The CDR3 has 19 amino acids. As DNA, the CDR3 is TGTGCCAGCAGTTACGGGGTGACTAGCGGGAGTCAGTCCTACAATGAGCAGTTCTTC. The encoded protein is CASSYGVTSGSQSYNEQFF.

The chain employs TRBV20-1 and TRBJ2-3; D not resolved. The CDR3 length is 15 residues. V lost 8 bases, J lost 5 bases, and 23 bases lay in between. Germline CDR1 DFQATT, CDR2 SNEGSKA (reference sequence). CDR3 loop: CSSHYPGHALDTQYF. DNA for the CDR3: TGCAGTTCTCACTATCCGGGCCACGCGTTAGATACGCAGTATTTT.

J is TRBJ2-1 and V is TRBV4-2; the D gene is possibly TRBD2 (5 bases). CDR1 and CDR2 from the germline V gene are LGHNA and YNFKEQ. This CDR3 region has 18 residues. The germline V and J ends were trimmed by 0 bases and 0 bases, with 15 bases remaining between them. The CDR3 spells CASSQDLSAGGSYNEQFF. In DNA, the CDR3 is TGTGCCAGCAGCCAAGATCTTAGCGCCGGAGGCTCCTACAATGAGCAGTTCTTC.

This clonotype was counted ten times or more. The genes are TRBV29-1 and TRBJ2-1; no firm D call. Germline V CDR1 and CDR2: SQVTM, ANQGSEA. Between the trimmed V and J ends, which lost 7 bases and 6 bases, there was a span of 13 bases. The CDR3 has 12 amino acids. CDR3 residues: CSARTWGNEQFF. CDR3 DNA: TGCAGCGCCCGGACGTGGGGCAATGAGCAGTTCTTC.

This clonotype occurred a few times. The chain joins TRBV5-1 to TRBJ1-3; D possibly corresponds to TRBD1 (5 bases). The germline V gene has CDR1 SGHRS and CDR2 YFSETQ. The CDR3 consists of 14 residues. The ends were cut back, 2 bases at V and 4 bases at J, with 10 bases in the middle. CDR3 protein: CASSFEGTGNTIYF. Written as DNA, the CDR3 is TGCGCCAGCAGCTTCGAGGGGACCGGAAACACCATATATTTT.

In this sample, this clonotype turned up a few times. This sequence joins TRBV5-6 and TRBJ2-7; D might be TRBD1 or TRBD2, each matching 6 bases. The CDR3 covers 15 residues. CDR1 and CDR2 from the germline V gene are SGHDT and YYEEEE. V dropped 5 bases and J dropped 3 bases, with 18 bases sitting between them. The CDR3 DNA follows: TGTGCCAGCAGTGGGGGGCCAGGGCCAGTCTACGAGCAGTACTTC. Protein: CASSGGPGPVYEQYF.

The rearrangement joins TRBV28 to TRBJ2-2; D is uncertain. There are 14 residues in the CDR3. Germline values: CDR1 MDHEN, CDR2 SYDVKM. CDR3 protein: CATWARSLTGELFF. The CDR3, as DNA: TGTGCTACGTGGGCGAGGTCCCTGACCGGGGAGCTGTTTTTT.

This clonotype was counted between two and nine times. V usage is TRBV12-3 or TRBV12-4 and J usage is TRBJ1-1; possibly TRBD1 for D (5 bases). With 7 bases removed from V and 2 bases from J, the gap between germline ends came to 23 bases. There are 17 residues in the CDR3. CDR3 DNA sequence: TGTGCCAGCATTGCCCCATGGGGGAGTGGGGTTAACACTGAAGCTTTCTTT. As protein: CASIAPWGSGVNTEAFF.

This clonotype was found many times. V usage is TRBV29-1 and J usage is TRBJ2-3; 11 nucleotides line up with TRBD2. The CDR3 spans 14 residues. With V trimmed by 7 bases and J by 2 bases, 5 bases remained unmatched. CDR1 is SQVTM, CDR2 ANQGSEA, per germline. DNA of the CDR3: TGCAGCGGGGGGACTAGCGGATACACAGATACGCAGTATTTT. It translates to CSGGTSGYTDTQYF.

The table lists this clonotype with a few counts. The CDR3 DNA is TGCGCCAGCAGCGACGGGACGGCCGTAAATCAGCCCCAGCATTTT. It yields the protein CASSDGTAVNQPQHF. V gene TRBV5-1 combines with J gene TRBJ1-5, with TRBD1 as a possible D gene (5 bases). Germline CDR1 is SGHRS and CDR2 is YFSETQ. V lost 4 bases and J 4 bases, leaving 15 bases between the germline ends. The length of the CDR3 is 15 residues.

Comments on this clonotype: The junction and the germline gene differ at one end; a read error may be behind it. CDR3 in DNA: TGCGTCAGCAGCAGTAGCGGGGGGGCTCACAATGAGCAGTTCTTC. Its protein product is CVSSSSGGAHNEQFF. The rearrangement joins TRBV5-1 to TRBJ2-1; 11 bases are shared with TRBD2. CDR3 length: 15 amino acids. The germline gives CDR1 SGHRS, CDR2 YFSETQ.

In DNA form, the CDR3 reads TGTGCCAGCAGCTTGGGAAGGACTAGCAACAATGAGCAGTTCTTC. Translation gives CASSLGRTSNNEQFF. The chain couples TRBV5-4 to TRBJ2-1; the match to TRBD2 covers 8 bases. The length of the CDR3 is 15 residues. The ends lost 0 bases at V and 5 bases at J; junction bases unmatched: 4. In germline, CDR1 is SGHNT, CDR2 YYREEE (reference sequence).